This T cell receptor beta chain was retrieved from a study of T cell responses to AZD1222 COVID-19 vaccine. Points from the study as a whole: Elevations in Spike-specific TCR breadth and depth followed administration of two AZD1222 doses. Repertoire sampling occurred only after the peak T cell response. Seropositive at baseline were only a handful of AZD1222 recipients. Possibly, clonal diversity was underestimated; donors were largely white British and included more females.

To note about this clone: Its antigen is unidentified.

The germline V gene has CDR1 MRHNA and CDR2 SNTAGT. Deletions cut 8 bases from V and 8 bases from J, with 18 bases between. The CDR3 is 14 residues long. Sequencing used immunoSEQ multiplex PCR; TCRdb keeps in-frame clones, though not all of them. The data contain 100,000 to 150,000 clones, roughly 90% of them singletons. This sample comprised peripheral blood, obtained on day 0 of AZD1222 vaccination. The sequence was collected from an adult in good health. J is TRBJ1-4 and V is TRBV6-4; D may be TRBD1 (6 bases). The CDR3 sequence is CASSPTGTNEKLFF. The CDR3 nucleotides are TGTGCCAGCTCCCCAACCGGGACAAACGAAAAACTGTTTTTT.